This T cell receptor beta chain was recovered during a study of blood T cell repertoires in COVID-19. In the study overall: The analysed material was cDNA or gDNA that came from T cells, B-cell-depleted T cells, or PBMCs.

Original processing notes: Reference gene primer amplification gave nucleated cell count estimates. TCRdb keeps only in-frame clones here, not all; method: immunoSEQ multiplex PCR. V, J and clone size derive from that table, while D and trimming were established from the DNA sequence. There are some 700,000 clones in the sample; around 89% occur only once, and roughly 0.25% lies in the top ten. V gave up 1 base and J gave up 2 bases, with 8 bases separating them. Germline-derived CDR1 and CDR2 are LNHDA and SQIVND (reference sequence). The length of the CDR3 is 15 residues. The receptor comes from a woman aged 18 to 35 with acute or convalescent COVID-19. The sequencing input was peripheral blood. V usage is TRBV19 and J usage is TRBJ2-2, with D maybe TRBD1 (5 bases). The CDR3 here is CASSIGQSNTGELFF. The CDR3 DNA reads TGTGCCAGTAGTATAGGACAGTCTAACACCGGGGAGCTGTTTTTT.